The present T cell receptor (beta chain) was sequenced within a study of T-cell reconstitution after alpha-beta-depleted transplantation in children. Findings and limits, study-wide: Several hundred rapidly expanded clones from non-depleted graft cells reportedly supplied alpha-beta T cells about two months post-transplant. T cells produced anew were the main source of T-cell counts and diversity one year after transplant.

This sample's TCRbeta library carried unique molecular identifier barcodes. TCRdb reprocessed the PCR reads via MiXCR and lists one record per CDR3 protein. Of about 240,000 distinct CDR3 sequences listed, more than 20% are singletons. This CDR3 has 17 amino acids. V shed 4 bases, J shed 1 base, and the junction held 9 bases outside the gene matches. Per germline, CDR1 SGHDT and CDR2 YYEEEE. Turning to this clonotype: The antigen remains unidentified.

Sequenced here: PBMCs, sampled before TCRalphabeta/CD19-depleted stem cell transplant. The sequence was collected from a girl aged 2 to 9 with Fanconi anemia, due to receive a stem cell transplant. The chain couples TRBV5-6 to TRBJ2-7; TRBD2 matches at 12 bases. The DNA of the CDR3 is TGTGCCAGCAGCACGGGACTAGCGGGCGGACGGTCCTACGAGCAGTACTTC. Encoded protein: CASSTGLAGGRSYEQYF.